This TCR beta chain comes out of a study of T-cell memory formation after mild COVID-19. Study-level information: TCR clusters were largely donor specific.

This clonotype was counted a single time. The antigen is not known. This CDR3 spans 13 amino acids. Looked up from germline, CDR1 is SGHAT and CDR2 is FQDESV (reference sequence). V was cut by 7 bases and J by 4 bases, with 13 bases left in between. Constant-segment primers were used for 5'RACE, and the resulting TCR alpha and TCR beta cDNA libraries carried sample barcodes and UMIs. TCRdb reprocessed the 5' RACE reads via MiXCR and lists one record per CDR3 protein. Seen here are around 200,000 distinct CDR3 sequences, roughly 30% observed once, and the top ten hold roughly 11%. Study outcomes and limitations: Several responding clones turned up in pre-infection memory, indicating that cross-reactive memory may have taken part. Day 15 to 85 contracting clones showed balanced CD4/CD8; later expanders leaned CD4+.

Source material: PBMCs or a T cell subset sorted from them (not recorded which). This clonotype was obtained from an adult woman who had mild COVID-19 (a few samples of this study predate the infection). Cell type and time point are not known. The chain combines TRBV11-1 with TRBJ1-1; D might be TRBD1 (6 bases). CDR3 region: CASTLGARTEAFF. CDR3 DNA: TGTGCCAGCACTCTGGGGGCGCGCACTGAAGCTTTCTTT.